A single sample gave rise to the 26 T cell receptor beta chains below, sequenced in a study of neurological immune-mediated disorders. TCRdb called the 5' RACE reads again in MiXCR, with one record for every CDR3 protein. The repertoire has 30,000 to 50,000 distinct CDR3 sequences, around 7% of them found once; the top ten carry 5.5% to 6.5%. The specimen sequenced was CD4+ T cells from blood. The receptors originated from a man aged 50 or older in good health.

This clonotype was seen repeatedly, ten times or more. The chain joins TRBV20-1 to TRBJ2-7; 7 positions match TRBD2. The CDR3 runs to 11 residues. CDR1 DFQATT and CDR2 SNEGSKA come from the germline V gene (reference sequence). Trimming took 3 bases from V and 6 from J; bases not matched to a gene: 2. CDR3 bases: TGCAGTGCTAGTTCGGGGGGCGAGCAGTACTTC. This gives the protein CSASSGGEQYF.

V is TRBV29-1 and J is TRBJ2-1, with a possible D match to TRBD2 (5 bases). Trimming stripped 4 bases from V and 0 bases from J, with 13 bases between. This CDR3 has 15 amino acids. The germline CDR1 and CDR2 sequences are SQVTM and ANQGSEA. In DNA form, the CDR3 reads TGCAGCGTTGGGGCGGGCGAGAGCTCCTACAATGAGCAGTTCTTC. It yields the protein CSVGAGESSYNEQFF.

On this clonotype: Mismatch with germline at one junction end may stem from a read error. This sequence joins TRBV9 and TRBJ2-2, with TRBD2 matching 7 bases. Germline CDR1 and CDR2: SGDLS and YYNGEE. CDR3 size: 17 residues. CDR3: CAISVESSGANTGELFF. CDR3 nucleotide sequence: TGTGCCATCAGCGTAGAGTCCAGCGGGGCGAACACCGGGGAGCTGTTTTTT.

This clonotype was counted at least ten times. This chain uses TRBV29-1 with TRBJ1-1; D unclear. Germline CDR1 and CDR2: SQVTM and ANQGSEA. V gave up 3 bases and J gave up 0 bases, with 8 bases separating them. This CDR3 region has 13 residues. The CDR3 loop is CSVELKLNTEAFF. In DNA, the CDR3 is TGCAGCGTTGAGCTAAAATTGAACACTGAAGCTTTCTTT.

This clonotype has ten or more counts. The chain uses TRBV7-9 and TRBJ2-7, with D possibly TRBD2 on 6 matching bases. Trimming left V 5 bases short and J 1 base short, with 9 bases between. CDR1 SEHNR and CDR2 FQNEAQ come from the germline V gene (reference sequence). There are 13 residues in the CDR3. CDR3 amino acids: CASSQAGSYEQYF. The DNA for the CDR3 is TGTGCCAGCAGCCAGGCGGGGTCCTACGAGCAGTACTTC.

This clonotype has a count of ten or more. The V gene is TRBV29-1, the J gene TRBJ2-3; possibly TRBD1 for D (5 bases). This CDR3 has 14 residues. Germline V gene sequence: CDR1 SQVTM, CDR2 ANQGSEA. Between the trimmed V and J ends, which lost 4 bases and 1 base, there was a span of 12 bases. Written as DNA, the CDR3 is TGCAGCGTTGCCCAGGGCATTGGCACAGATACGCAGTATTTT. As protein: CSVAQGIGTDTQYF.

This clonotype has just a few counts. The V and J genes are TRBV18 and TRBJ2-1; 12 bases map to TRBD2. Germline V gene lookup returns CDR1 KGHSH and CDR2 LQKENI. The J segment lost 7 bases and the V segment lost 3 bases, leaving 10 bases of the junction unmatched. This CDR3 spans 17 amino acids. In nucleotides, the CDR3 is TGTGCCAGCTCACCGGCCCGACTAGCGGGAGAAAGGAATGAGCAGTTCTTC. Amino acids: CASSPARLAGERNEQFF.

This clonotype was observed many times. The chain links TRBV7-2 to TRBJ2-7; TRBD2 matches 13 bases. CDR3 length: 15 amino acids. After removal of 5 bases from V and 4 bases from J, the junction contained 5 bases not matched to a gene. The germline CDR1 and CDR2 sequences are SGHTA and FQGNSA. The chain's CDR3 is CASSLGTSGMYEQYF. The CDR3 coding sequence is TGTGCCAGCAGCCTCGGGACTAGCGGGATGTACGAGCAGTACTTC.

This clonotype was recorded many times. The chain recombines TRBV14 with TRBJ2-7, with TRBD2 matching over 9 bases. J was trimmed by 5 bases and V by 5 bases; bases with no gene match: 10. This CDR3 is 15 amino acids long. Germline values: CDR1 SGHDN, CDR2 FVKESK. In DNA, the CDR3 is TGTGCCAGCAGCTTGATCCTAGCGGGGTTACACGAGCAGTACTTC. As protein: CASSLILAGLHEQYF.

The table lists this clonotype with many counts. The chain carries TRBV3-1 and TRBJ1-2; D remains ambiguous. The CDR3 runs to 14 residues. Trimming stripped 2 bases from V and 6 bases from J, with 13 bases between. Germline CDR1 and CDR2: LGHDT and YNNKEL (reference sequence). The CDR3, as DNA: TGTGCCAGCAGCCAATATCCCGTCTCGGATGGCTACACCTTC. This translates into CASSQYPVSDGYTF.

Many counts were recorded for this clonotype. This rearrangement joins TRBV20-1 to TRBJ2-1; D is unresolved. Germline-derived CDR1 and CDR2 are DFQATT and SNEGSKA (reference sequence). The CDR3 totals 15 residues. Trimming cost V 0 bases and J 4 bases, with 13 bases left between them. CDR3 coding DNA: TGCAGTGCTAGAGAAGGCAGGTGGGCTTACAATGAGCAGTTCTTC. Residues: CSAREGRWAYNEQFF.

Ten or more counts support this clonotype. The chain has TRBV3-1 and TRBJ2-2; D is perhaps TRBD2 (5 bases). CDR1 is LGHDT and CDR2 is YNNKEL in the germline V gene (reference sequence). The CDR3 consists of 15 residues. Trimming pared 5 bases from V and 3 bases from J, leaving 13 bases between. The CDR3 coding sequence is TGTGCCAGCAGCATCGGACTGGCCGACACCGGGGAGCTGTTTTTT. Its protein product is CASSIGLADTGELFF.

This clonotype was picked up many times. V is TRBV20-1 and J is TRBJ1-5; D is undetermined. Germline CDR1 reads DFQATT; CDR2 reads SNEGSKA (reference sequence). CDR3 length equals 15 residues. The V and J ends lost 3 bases and 0 bases respectively, with 12 bases between them. The CDR3, as DNA: TGCAGTGCTAGTTTCGGCCATTATAGCAATCAGCCCCAGCATTTT. As protein: CSASFGHYSNQPQHF.

This clonotype has a count of ten or more. V and J are TRBV28 and TRBJ1-1; tentative D call: TRBD1 (5 bases). Germline loops: CDR1 MDHEN, CDR2 SYDVKM. V lost 6 bases to trimming and J lost 2 bases, with 13 bases between them. The CDR3 spans 14 residues. CDR3 nucleotides: TGTGCCAGCAGACGAGACCGGGACAACACTGAAGCTTTCTTT. The encoded protein is CASRRDRDNTEAFF.

This clonotype was seen at least ten times. The chain uses TRBV20-1 and TRBJ2-7; 7 nucleotides line up with TRBD1. V lost 1 base, J lost 0 bases, and 3 bases stayed unmatched. The CDR3 is 14 residues long. Germline-derived CDR1 and CDR2 are DFQATT and SNEGSKA (reference sequence). Written as DNA, the CDR3 is TGCAGTGCTAGAGTCACAGGGGCCTCCTACGAGCAGTACTTC. It yields the protein CSARVTGASYEQYF.

This clonotype was observed at least ten times. CDR3 bases: TGCGCCAGCAGCTTTACAGGGGACACCGGGGAGCTGTTTTTT. It translates to CASSFTGDTGELFF. The J gene is TRBJ2-2, the V gene TRBV5-1; 7 positions match TRBD1. Trimming took 2 bases from V and 3 from J; bases not matched to a gene: 1. Germline CDR1 SGHRS, CDR2 YFSETQ. The CDR3 spans 14 residues.

The sample holds many counts of this clonotype. This chain links TRBV11-1 with TRBJ2-7, with 8 bases matching TRBD1. V dropped 5 bases and J dropped 6; count of bases not matched to a gene: 9. Germline lookup yields CDR1 SGHAT and CDR2 FQDESV (reference sequence). CDR3 size: 14 residues. DNA for the CDR3: TGTGCCAGCAGCACCCGGACAGGGACAGGCGAGCAGTACTTC. It encodes CASSTRTGTGEQYF.

This clonotype was seen ten or more times. The CDR3 spells CSARTWTSGNYNEQFF. As DNA, the CDR3 is TGCAGTGCTCGGACATGGACTAGCGGGAACTACAATGAGCAGTTCTTC. The chain joins TRBV20-1 to TRBJ2-1; TRBD2 matches 12 bases. V shed 5 bases and J 3 bases; nucleotides not matched to a gene: 8. The CDR3 covers 16 residues. From germline, CDR1 is DFQATT and CDR2 SNEGSKA (reference sequence).

This clonotype appeared many times. The chain recombines TRBV7-2 with TRBJ2-7; TRBD2 aligns across 8 bases. Per germline, CDR1 SGHTA and CDR2 FQGNSA. V gave up 4 bases and J gave up 4 bases; unmatched junction bases: 12. The CDR3 sequence is 16 residues long. The CDR3 DNA follows: TGTGCCAGCAGCTGGGGGGGCCCAGCGGGAGTTTACGAGCAGTACTTC. Translating it yields CASSWGGPAGVYEQYF.

Ten or more counts support this clonotype. The chain recombines TRBV7-9 with TRBJ2-6, with D tentatively TRBD2 (5 bases). Germline V gene lookup returns CDR1 SEHNR and CDR2 FQNEAQ (reference sequence). The CDR3 sequence is 17 residues long. Trimming shortened V by 2 bases and J by 3 bases, and 14 bases separated the two germline ends. Written as DNA, the CDR3 is TGTGCCAGCAGCTTATTCCCATTGGCGGGTGGGGCCAACGTCCTGACTTTC. This gives the protein CASSLFPLAGGANVLTF.

In this sample, this clonotype turned up many times. CDR3 protein: CATRGGDMNTEAFF. The DNA of the CDR3 is TGTGCCACCAGGGGGGGGGATATGAACACTGAAGCTTTCTTT. The J gene is TRBJ1-1, the V gene TRBV24-1, with D possibly matching TRBD1 (5 bases). Per germline, CDR1 KGHDR and CDR2 SFDVKD. The CDR3 length is 14 residues. Deletions cut 7 bases from V and 0 bases from J, with 11 bases between.

This clonotype was seen repeatedly, ten times or more. The V and J genes are TRBV6-5 and TRBJ1-4, with 7 bases aligning to TRBD1. This CDR3 spans 13 amino acids. CDR1 and CDR2 from the germline V gene are MNHEY and SVGAGI. Trimming removed 8 bases from V and 3 bases from J; junction bases left unmatched: 3. The CDR3 region has the DNA TGTGCCAGCCGGGACAGCTCTAATGAAAAACTGTTTTTT. Translated, it gives CASRDSSNEKLFF.

The J gene is TRBJ2-7, the V gene TRBV20-1; 8 bases are shared with TRBD1. CDR3 size: 14 residues. V lost 0 bases to trimming and J lost 6 bases; unmatched junction nucleotides: 7. The germline CDR1 and CDR2 sequences are DFQATT and SNEGSKA (reference sequence). CDR3 protein: CSAREPTGVGEQYF. Here the CDR3 DNA reads TGCAGTGCTAGAGAACCGACAGGGGTTGGCGAGCAGTACTTC.

The V and J genes are TRBV4-2 and TRBJ2-2, with TRBD1 as a possible D gene (7 bases). Trimming shortened V by 0 bases and J by 0 bases, and 11 bases separated the two germline ends. The CDR3 loop spans 17 amino acids. From germline, CDR1 is LGHNA and CDR2 YNFKEQ. CDR3 protein: CASSQEGGTANTGELFF. The CDR3 bases are TGTGCCAGCAGCCAAGAGGGCGGGACAGCGAACACCGGGGAGCTGTTTTTT.

A few counts support this clonotype. CDR3 nucleotides: TGTGCCAGCAGCCAGATACAGGGTCAGCCCCAGCATTTT. It codes for CASSQIQGQPQHF. V and J are TRBV3-1 and TRBJ1-5; possibly TRBD1 for D (6 bases). Trimming removed 3 bases at V and 6 bases at J, with 9 bases between. CDR3 length: 13 residues. Germline CDR1 reads LGHDT; CDR2 reads YNNKEL (reference sequence).

This clonotype was seen many times. V is TRBV7-9 and J is TRBJ2-3; D is ambiguous. Trimming took 11 bases from V and 0 from J, leaving 12 bases between them. The CDR3 has 13 residues. CDR1 and CDR2 (germline): SEHNR, FQNEAQ (reference sequence). The CDR3: CASGATSTDTQYF. The CDR3 bases are TGTGCCTCCGGAGCGACTAGCACAGATACGCAGTATTTT.